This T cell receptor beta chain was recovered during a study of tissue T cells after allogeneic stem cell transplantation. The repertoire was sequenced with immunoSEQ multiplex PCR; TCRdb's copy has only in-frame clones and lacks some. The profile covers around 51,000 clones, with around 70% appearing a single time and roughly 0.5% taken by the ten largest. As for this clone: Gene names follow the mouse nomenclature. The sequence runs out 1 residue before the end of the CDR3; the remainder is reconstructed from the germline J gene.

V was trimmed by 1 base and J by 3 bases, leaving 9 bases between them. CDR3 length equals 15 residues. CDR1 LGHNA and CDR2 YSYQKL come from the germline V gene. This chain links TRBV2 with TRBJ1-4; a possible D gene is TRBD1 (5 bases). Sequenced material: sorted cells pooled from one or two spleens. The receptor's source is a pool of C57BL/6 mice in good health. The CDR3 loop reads CASSQAQGPNERLFF. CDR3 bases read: TGTGCCAGCAGCCAAGCGCAGGGCCCCAACGAAAGATTATTT.